This T cell receptor (beta chain) was sequenced in a study of CD8+CD57+ T cells in acquired aplastic anemia. Comments on this clonotype: Antigen: not known.

Those patients picked for sequencing had displayed CD8+CD57+ cell expansion on flow cytometry. Patient blood was sampled before any therapy had been received. V gave up 4 bases and J gave up 5 bases; unmatched junction bases: 10. CDR1 MGHDK and CDR2 SYGVNS come from the germline V gene. The CDR3 runs 16 residues. Findings and caveats of the study: There were twenty-nine CD8+ CDR3 sequences that occurred in both patients and controls.

Genomic DNA provided the template from which TCR beta VDJ and CDR3 profiles were obtained. TCRdb recomputed calls from the reads with MiXCR, one row per CDR3 protein. The table includes under 350,000 distinct CDR3 sequences, approximately 58% detected once. This receptor was taken from a human donor with aplastic anemia. The chain uses TRBV25-1 and TRBJ1-1; the match to TRBD1 covers 10 bases. Specimen: sorted CD4+, CD8+, or CD8+CD57+ T cells (not recorded which) from PBMCs. CDR3 protein: CASSVLGTGERTEAFF. The CDR3 bases are TGTGCCAGCAGTGTTTTAGGGACAGGGGAGAGGACTGAAGCTTTCTTT. The full variable domain, with the rest looked up from reference TRBV25-1 and TRBJ1-1, is EADIYQTPRYLVIGTGKKITLECSQTMGHDKMYWYQQDPGMELHLIHYSYGVNSTEKGDLSSESTVSRIRTEHFPLTLESARPSHTSQYLCASSVLGTGERTEAFFGQGTRLTVV.